The TCR beta chain described here comes from a study of post-analysis software for immune sequencing data. Study-level information: Secondary progressive, relapsing-remitting and progressive-relapsing multiple sclerosis were among the included disease courses.

Notes on this clonotype: The antigen is not known. One end of the junction is discordant with germline, which a read error may explain.

The CDR3 totals 13 residues. The germline V gene encodes CDR1 KGHDR and CDR2 SFDVKD. Unique molecular identifiers were present in the TCR beta cDNA libraries. Some 500,000 cDNA molecules were obtained per 1 to 10 million input T cells. TCRdb ran MiXCR on the PCR reads and lists one entry per CDR3 protein. Here the sample spans over 150,000 distinct CDR3 sequences, approximately 28% being singletons. Study observations and caveats: Normalized Chao1 diversity was significantly reduced in patients versus controls. Patients used about five TRBV segments, including TRBV5-6, TRBV5-1 and TRBV20-1, more often than controls.

The rearrangement joins TRBV24-1 to TRBJ2-3, with no clear D. Sequences were obtained from blood. This TCR derives from a girl between 5 and 17 years old with multiple sclerosis. The CDR3, as DNA: TGTGCCGCCAGTGAATGGACGCAAGATACGCAGTATTTT. Amino acids: CAASEWTQDTQYF.